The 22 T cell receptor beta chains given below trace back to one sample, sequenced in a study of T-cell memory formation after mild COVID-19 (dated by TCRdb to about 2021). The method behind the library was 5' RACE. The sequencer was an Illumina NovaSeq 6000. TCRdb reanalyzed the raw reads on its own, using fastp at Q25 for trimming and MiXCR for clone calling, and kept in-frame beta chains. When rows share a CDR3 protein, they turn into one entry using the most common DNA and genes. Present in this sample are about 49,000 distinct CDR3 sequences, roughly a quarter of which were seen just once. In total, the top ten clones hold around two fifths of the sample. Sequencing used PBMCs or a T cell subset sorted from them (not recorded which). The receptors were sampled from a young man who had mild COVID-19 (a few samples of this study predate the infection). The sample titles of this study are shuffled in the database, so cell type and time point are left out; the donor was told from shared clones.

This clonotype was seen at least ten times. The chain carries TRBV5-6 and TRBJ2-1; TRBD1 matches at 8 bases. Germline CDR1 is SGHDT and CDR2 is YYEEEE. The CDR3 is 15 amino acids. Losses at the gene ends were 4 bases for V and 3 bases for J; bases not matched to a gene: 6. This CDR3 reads CASSPTDRDYNEQFF. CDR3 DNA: TGTGCCAGCAGCCCGACGGACAGGGACTACAATGAGCAGTTCTTC.

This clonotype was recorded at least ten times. In nucleotides, the CDR3 is TGCGCCAGCAGCCAATACAGGGACACAGATACGCAGTATTTT. This encodes CASSQYRDTDTQYF. This chain joins TRBV4-1 and TRBJ2-3, with D tentatively TRBD1 (6 bases). V lost 2 bases to trimming and J lost 2 bases, with 8 bases between them. There are 14 residues in the CDR3. Germline assignment: CDR1 MGHRA and CDR2 YSYEKL.

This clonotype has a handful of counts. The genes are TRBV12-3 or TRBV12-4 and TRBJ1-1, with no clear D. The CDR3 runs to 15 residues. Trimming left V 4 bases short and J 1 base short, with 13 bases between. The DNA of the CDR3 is TGTGCCAGCAGTTGGTCCCCGACAAAGAACACTGAAGCTTTCTTT. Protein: CASSWSPTKNTEAFF.

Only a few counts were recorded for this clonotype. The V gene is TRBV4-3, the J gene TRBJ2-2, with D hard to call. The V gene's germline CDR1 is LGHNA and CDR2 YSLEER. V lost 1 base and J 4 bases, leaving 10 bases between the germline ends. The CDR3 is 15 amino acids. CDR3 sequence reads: CASSQVVWGTGELFF. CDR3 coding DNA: TGCGCCAGCAGCCAAGTGGTATGGGGCACCGGGGAGCTGTTTTTT.

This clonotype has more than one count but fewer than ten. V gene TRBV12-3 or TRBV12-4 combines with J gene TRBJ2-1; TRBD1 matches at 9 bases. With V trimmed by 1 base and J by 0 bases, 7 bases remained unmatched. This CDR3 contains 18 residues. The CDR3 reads CASSLGQGVPASYNEQFF. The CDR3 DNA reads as TGTGCCAGCAGTTTAGGACAGGGGGTTCCGGCCTCCTACAATGAGCAGTTCTTC.

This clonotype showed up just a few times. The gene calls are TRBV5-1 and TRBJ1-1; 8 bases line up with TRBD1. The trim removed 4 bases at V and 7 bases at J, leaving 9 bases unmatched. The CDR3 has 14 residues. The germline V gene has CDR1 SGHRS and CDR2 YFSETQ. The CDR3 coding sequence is TGCGCCAGCAGCCCATTAAGACAGGGGAATGAAGCTTTCTTT. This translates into CASSPLRQGNEAFF.

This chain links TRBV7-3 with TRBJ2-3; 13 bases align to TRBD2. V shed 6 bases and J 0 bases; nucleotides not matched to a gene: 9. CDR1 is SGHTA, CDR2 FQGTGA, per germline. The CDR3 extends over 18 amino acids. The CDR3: CASSNGLAGDSSTDTQYF. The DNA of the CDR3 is TGTGCCAGCAGTAACGGACTAGCGGGGGATTCTAGCACAGATACGCAGTATTTT.

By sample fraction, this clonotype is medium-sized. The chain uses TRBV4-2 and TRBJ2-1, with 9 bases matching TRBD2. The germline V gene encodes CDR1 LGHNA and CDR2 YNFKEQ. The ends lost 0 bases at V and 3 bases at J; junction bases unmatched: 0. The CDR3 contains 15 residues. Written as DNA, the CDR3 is TGTGCCAGCAGCCAAGAGCGGGGGGGCTACAATGAGCAGTTCTTC. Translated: CASSQERGGYNEQFF.

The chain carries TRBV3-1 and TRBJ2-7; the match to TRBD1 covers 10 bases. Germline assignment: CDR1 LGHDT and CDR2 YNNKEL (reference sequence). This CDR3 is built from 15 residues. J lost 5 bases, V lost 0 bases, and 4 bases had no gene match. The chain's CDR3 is CASSQDTGTGDEQYF. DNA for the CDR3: TGTGCCAGCAGCCAAGATACCGGGACAGGGGACGAGCAGTACTTC.

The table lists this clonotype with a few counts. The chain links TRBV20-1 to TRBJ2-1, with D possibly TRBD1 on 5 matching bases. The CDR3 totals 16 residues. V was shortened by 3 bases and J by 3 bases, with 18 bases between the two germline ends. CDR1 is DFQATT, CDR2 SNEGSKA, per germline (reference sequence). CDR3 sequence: CSARISEQGDYNEQFF. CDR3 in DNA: TGCAGTGCTAGGATTTCGGAGCAGGGCGACTACAATGAGCAGTTCTTC.

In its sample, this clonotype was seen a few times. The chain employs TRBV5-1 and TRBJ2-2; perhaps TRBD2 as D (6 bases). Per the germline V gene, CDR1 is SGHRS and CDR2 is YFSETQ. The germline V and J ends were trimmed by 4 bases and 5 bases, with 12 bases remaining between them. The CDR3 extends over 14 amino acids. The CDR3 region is CASSPGLLTGELFF. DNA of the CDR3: TGCGCCAGCAGCCCGGGACTTTTAACCGGGGAGCTGTTTTTT. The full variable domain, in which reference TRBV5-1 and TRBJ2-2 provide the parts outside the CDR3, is KAGVTQTPRYLIKTRGQQVTLSCSPISGHRSVSWYQQTPGQGLQFLFEYFSETQRNKGNFPGRFSGRQFSNSRSEMNVSTLELGDSALYLCASSPGLLTGELFFGEGSRLTVL.

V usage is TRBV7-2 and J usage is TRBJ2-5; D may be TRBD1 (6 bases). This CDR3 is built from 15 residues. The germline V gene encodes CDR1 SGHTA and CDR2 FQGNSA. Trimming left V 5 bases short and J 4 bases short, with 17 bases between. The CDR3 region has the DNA TGTGCCAGCAGCCCAGCGTACAGGGTAGGAGAGACCCAGTACTTC. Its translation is CASSPAYRVGETQYF.

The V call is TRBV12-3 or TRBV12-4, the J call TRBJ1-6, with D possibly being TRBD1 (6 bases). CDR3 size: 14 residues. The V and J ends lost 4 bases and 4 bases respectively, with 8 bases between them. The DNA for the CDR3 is TGTGCCAGCAGTTCACAGGGATATAATTCACCCCTCCACTTT. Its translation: CASSSQGYNSPLHF.

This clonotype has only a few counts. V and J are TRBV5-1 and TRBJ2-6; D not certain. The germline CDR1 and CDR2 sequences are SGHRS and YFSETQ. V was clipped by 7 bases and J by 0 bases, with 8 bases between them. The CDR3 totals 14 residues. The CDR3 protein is CASGLSSGANVLTF. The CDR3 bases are TGCGCCAGCGGTCTGAGCTCTGGGGCCAACGTCCTGACTTTC.

In nucleotides, the CDR3 is TGCAGCGTTGAGCAGGGCCGAAGCACAGATACGCAGTATTTT. Amino acid sequence: CSVEQGRSTDTQYF. V is TRBV29-1 and J is TRBJ2-3, with D tentatively TRBD1 (5 bases). Trimming stripped 3 bases from V and 0 bases from J, with 10 bases between. The CDR3 totals 14 residues. Germline V gives CDR1 SQVTM, CDR2 ANQGSEA.

The CDR3, as DNA: TGTGCCAGCAGCCCCGCACTAGCGGGGCGATACAATGAGCAGTTCTTC. It specifies CASSPALAGRYNEQFF. This chain joins TRBV6-6 and TRBJ2-1; TRBD2 agrees at 10 bases. The CDR3 has 16 residues. The germline V gene has CDR1 MNHNY and CDR2 SVGAGI (reference sequence). The J segment lost 4 bases and the V segment lost 6 bases, leaving 9 bases of the junction unmatched.

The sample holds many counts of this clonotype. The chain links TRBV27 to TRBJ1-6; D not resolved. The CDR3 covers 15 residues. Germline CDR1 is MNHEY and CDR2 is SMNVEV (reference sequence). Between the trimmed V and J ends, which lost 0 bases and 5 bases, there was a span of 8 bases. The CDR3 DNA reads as TGTGCCAGCAGTTTATCGAACGGAGATAATTCACCCCTCCACTTT. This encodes CASSLSNGDNSPLHF.

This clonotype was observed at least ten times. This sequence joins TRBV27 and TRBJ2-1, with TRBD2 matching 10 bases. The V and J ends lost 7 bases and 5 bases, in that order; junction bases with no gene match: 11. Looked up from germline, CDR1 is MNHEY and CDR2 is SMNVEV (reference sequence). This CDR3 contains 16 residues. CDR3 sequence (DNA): TGTGCCAGCACCGACGCGGGGCTAGCGGGGGACAATGAGCAGTTCTTC. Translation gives CASTDAGLAGDNEQFF.

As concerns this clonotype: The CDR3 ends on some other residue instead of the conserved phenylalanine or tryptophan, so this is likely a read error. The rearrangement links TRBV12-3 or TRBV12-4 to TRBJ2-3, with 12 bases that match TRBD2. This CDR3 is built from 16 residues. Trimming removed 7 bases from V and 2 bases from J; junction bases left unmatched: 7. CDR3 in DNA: TGTGCCAGCACCACTAGCGGGGGGCACCCCACAGATACGCAGTATCTT. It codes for CASTTSGGHPTDTQYL.

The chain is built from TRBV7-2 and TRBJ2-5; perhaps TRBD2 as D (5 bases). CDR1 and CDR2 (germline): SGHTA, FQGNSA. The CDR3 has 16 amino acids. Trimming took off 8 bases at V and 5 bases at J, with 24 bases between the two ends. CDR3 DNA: TGTGCCAGCGGATGGACCGAGCGGAACTTTCCGGAGACCCAGTACTTC. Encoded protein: CASGWTERNFPETQYF.

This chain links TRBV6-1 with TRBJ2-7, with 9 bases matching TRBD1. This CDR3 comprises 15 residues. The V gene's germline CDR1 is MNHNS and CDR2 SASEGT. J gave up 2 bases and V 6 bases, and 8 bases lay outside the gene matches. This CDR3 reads CASRERRDRAYEQYF. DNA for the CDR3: TGTGCCAGCAGAGAACGACGGGACAGGGCCTACGAGCAGTACTTC.

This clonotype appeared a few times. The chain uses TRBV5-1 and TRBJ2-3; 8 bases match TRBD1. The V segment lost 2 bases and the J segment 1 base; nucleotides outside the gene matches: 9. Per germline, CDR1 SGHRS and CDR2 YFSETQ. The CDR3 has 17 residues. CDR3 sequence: CASSFLRTGSGTDTQYF. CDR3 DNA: TGCGCCAGCAGCTTCCTGCGGACAGGGTCGGGCACAGATACGCAGTATTTT. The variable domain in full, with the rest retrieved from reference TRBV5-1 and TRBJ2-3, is KAGVTQTPRYLIKTRGQQVTLSCSPISGHRSVSWYQQTPGQGLQFLFEYFSETQRNKGNFPGRFSGRQFSNSRSEMNVSTLELGDSALYLCASSFLRTGSGTDTQYFGPGTRLTVL.